This T cell receptor (beta chain) was captured in a study of OX40 agonist ivuxolimab in advanced cancers. Study-wide background: Patients received the agonistic anti-OX40 (CD134) antibody ivuxolimab. Two cutaneous melanoma patients and one hepatocellular carcinoma patient, three in all, had partial responses. General study points: The specificity for antigen of the expanded peripheral T cells was not determined. Expanded clones were, on average, more numerous in CD8+ T cells than in CD4+.

The CDR3 covers 14 residues. V trimming: 5 bases; J trimming: 6 bases; junction bases outside the gene matches: 9. Germline V gene sequence: CDR1 SGHTA, CDR2 FQGNSA. Comment on this clone: No antigen is known for it.

The protocol was immunoSEQ multiplex PCR, while the TCRdb copy is restricted to in-frame clones and leaves out a portion. The data show approximately 28,000 clones, 91% seen once. The starting material was CD4+ or CD8+ T cells sorted from blood, obtained in a trial of the OX40 agonist ivuxolimab. The source is an adult with an advanced solid tumor such as melanoma, head and neck, liver or kidney cancer. This sequence joins TRBV7-2 and TRBJ2-7, with 8 bases identical to TRBD2. In nucleotides, the CDR3 is TGTGCCAGCAGCCTAACCGGGACTAGTGGCGAGCAGTACTTC. The encoded protein is CASSLTGTSGEQYF. Combining the CDR3 with reference TRBV7-2 and TRBJ2-7 gives the whole variable domain GAGVSQSPSNKVTEKGKDVELRCDPISGHTALYWYRQSLGQGLEFLIYFQGNSAPDKSGLPSDRFSAERTGGSVSTLTIQRTQQEDSAVYLCASSLTGTSGEQYFGPGTRLTVT.